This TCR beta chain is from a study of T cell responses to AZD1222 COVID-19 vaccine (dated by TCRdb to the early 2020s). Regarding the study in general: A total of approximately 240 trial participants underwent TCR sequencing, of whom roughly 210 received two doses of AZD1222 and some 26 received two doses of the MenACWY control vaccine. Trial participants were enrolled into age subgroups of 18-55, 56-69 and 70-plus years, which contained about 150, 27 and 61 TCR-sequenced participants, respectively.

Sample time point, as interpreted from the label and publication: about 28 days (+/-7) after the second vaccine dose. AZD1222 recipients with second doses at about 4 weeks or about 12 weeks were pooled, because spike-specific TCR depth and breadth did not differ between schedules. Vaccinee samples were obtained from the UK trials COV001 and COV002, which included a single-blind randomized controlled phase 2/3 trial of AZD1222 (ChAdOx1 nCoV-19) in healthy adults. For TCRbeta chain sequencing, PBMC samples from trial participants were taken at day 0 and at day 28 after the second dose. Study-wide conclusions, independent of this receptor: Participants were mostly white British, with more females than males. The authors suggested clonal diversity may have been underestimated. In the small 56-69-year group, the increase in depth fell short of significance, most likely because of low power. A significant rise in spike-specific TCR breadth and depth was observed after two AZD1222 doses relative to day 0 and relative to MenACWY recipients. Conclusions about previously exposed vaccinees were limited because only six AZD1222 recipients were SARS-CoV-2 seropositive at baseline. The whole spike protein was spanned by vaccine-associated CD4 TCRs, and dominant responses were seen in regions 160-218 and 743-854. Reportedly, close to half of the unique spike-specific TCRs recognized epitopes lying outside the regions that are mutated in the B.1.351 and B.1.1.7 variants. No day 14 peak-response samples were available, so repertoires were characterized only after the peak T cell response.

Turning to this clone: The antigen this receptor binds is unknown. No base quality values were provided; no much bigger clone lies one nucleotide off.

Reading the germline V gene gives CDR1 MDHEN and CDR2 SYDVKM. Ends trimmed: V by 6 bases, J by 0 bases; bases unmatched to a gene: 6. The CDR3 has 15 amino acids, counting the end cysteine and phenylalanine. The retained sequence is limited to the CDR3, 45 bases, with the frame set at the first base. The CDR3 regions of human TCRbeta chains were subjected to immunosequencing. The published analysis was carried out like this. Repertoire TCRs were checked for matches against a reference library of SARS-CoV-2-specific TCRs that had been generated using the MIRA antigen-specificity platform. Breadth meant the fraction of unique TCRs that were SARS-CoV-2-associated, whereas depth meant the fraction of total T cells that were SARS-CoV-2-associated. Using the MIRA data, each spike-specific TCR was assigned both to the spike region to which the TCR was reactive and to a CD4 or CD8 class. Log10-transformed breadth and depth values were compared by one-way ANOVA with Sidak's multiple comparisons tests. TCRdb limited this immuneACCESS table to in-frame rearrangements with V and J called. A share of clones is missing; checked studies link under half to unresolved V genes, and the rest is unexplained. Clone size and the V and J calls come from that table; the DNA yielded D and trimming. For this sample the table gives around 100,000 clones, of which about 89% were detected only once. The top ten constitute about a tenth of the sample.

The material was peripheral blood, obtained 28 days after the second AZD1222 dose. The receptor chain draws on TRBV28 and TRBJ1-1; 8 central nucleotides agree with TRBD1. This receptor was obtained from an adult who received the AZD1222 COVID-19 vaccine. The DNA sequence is TGTGCCAGCAGCGAACAGACAGGGGTGAACACTGAAGCTTTCTTT. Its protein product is CASSEQTGVNTEAFF.